This T cell receptor beta chain is drawn from a study of CD8+ T cells in alopecia areata. Notes on the study in general: In scalp and blood, many expanded lesional clones persisted during tofacitinib.

The treatment was: oral pan-JAK inhibitor, 5-10 mg twice daily. The study team obtained lesional scalp punch biopsies and peripheral blood from alopecia areata patients. Sorting separated CD4+ and CD8+ T cells out of PBMCs. This clone has only a few counts. Its antigen is undetermined. Trimming took off 6 bases at V and 5 bases at J, with 13 bases between the two ends. The length of the CDR3 is 14 residues. CDR1 LNHDA and CDR2 SQIVND come from the germline V gene (reference sequence). cDNA reverse transcribed from extracted RNA served as the sequencing template. The repertoire was sequenced with immunoSEQ multiplex PCR; TCRdb's copy has only in-frame clones and lacks some. The sample lists about 200,000 clones; over 45% were seen once.

The sequence derives from a human donor with alopecia areata. The starting material was CD4+ T cells sorted from blood, obtained at week 24, from a patient treated with tofacitinib. This chain joins TRBV19 and TRBJ2-2; the D call may be TRBD1 or TRBD2 (5 bases each). The CDR3 bases are TGTGCCAGTAGGACCGGGACGGAAACCGGGGAGCTGTTTTTT. Translation: CASRTGTETGELFF.